This T cell receptor beta chain was documented in a study of CD8 T cells in Susac syndrome. Random hexamers were used to reverse transcribe the RNA input (0.5 to 1 ug). The amplification used immunoSEQ multiplex PCR on TCR beta CDR3; it spanned 54 Vbeta and 13 Jbeta. One entry per CDR3 protein, called by TCRdb with MiXCR from the immunoSEQ multiplex PCR reads. The sample consists of approximately 150,000 distinct CDR3 sequences, roughly 95% of them appearing once. CD8+ and CD4+ blood T cells underwent TCR beta sequencing. FACS was used to enrich TEMRA cells, whereas the CD8+ and CD4+ T cells were obtained by negative isolation. This clonotype was recorded once. From germline, CDR1 is GTSNPN and CDR2 SVGIG (reference sequence). This CDR3 region has 11 residues. J was trimmed by 8 bases and V by 4 bases; bases with no gene match: 2.

Sequencing input: CD4+ T cells from PBMCs. The source of this sequence is a human donor in good health. The chain links TRBV30 to TRBJ2-1; 7 nucleotides match TRBD1. CDR3 in amino acids: CAWNRGYEQFF. In nucleotides, the CDR3 is TGTGCCTGGAACAGGGGTTATGAGCAGTTCTTC.